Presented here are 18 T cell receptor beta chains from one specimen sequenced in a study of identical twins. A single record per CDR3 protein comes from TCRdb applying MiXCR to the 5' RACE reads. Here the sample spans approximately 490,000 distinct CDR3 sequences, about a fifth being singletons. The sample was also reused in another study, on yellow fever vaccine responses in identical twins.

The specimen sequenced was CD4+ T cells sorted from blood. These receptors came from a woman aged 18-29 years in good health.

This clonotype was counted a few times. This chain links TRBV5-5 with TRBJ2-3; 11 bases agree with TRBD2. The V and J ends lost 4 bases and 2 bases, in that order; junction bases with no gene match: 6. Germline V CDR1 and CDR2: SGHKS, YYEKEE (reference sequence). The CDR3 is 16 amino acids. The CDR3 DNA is TGTGCCAGCAGCCCGGGACTAGCGGAAAACACAGATACGCAGTATTTT. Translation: CASSPGLAENTDTQYF.

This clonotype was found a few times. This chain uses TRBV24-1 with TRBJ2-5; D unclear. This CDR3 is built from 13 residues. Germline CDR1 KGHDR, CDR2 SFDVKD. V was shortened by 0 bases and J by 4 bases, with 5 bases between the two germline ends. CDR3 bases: TGTGCCACCAGTGATTTGCACCTAGAGACCCAGTACTTC. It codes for CATSDLHLETQYF.

CDR3: CASSLDRGGWDEKLFF. CDR3 bases: TGTGCCAGCAGCTTAGATCGGGGGGGCTGGGATGAAAAACTGTTTTTT. This chain uses TRBV11-2 with TRBJ1-4; the D gene is possibly TRBD1 (6 bases). The V end was cut by 0 bases, the J end by 6 bases, with 14 bases between. This CDR3 spans 16 amino acids. Per germline, CDR1 SGHAT and CDR2 FQNNGV.

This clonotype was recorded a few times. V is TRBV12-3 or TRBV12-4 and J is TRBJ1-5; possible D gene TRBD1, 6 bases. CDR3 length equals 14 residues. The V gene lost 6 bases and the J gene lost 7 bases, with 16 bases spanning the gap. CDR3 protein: CASSTGTPRQPQHF. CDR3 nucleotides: TGTGCCAGCAGCACCGGGACACCTAGACAGCCCCAGCATTTT.

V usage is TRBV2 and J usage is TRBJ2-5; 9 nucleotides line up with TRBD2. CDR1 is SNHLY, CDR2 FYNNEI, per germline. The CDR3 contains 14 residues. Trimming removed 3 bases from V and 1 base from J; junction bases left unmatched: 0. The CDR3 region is CASSETSGQETQYF. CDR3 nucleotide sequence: TGTGCCAGCAGTGAGACTAGCGGCCAAGAGACCCAGTACTTC.

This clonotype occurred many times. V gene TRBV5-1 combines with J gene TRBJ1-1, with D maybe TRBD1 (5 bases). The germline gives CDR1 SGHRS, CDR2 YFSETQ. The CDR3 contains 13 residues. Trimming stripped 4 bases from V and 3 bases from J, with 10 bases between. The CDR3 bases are TGCGCCAGCAGCCTCCAGGGCGACACTGAAGCTTTCTTT. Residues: CASSLQGDTEAFF. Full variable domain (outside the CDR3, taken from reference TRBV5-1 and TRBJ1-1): KAGVTQTPRYLIKTRGQQVTLSCSPISGHRSVSWYQQTPGQGLQFLFEYFSETQRNKGNFPGRFSGRQFSNSRSEMNVSTLELGDSALYLCASSLQGDTEAFFGQGTRLTVV.

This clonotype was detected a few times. The CDR3 nucleotides read TGTGCCAGTAGTATAGGTGGGGCGGGGCGCTACGAGCAGTACTTC. Its translation is CASSIGGAGRYEQYF. The chain recombines TRBV19 with TRBJ2-7, with D perhaps matching TRBD2 (6 bases). Looked up from germline, CDR1 is LNHDA and CDR2 is SQIVND (reference sequence). V lost 1 base, J lost 3 bases, and 13 bases lay in between. This CDR3 contains 15 residues.

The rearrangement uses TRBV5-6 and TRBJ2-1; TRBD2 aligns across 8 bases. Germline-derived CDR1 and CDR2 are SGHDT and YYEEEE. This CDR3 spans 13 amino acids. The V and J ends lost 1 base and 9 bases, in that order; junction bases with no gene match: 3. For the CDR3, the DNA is TGTGCCAGCAGCTTGCGGGGGGGTGGTGAGCAGTTCTTC. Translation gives CASSLRGGGEQFF.

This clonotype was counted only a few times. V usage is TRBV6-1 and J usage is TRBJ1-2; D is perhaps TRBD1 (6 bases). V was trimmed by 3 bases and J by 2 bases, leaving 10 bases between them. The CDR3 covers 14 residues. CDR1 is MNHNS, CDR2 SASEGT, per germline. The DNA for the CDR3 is TGTGCCAGCAGTGACCTTAGGGGGAACTATGGCTACACCTTC. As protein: CASSDLRGNYGYTF.

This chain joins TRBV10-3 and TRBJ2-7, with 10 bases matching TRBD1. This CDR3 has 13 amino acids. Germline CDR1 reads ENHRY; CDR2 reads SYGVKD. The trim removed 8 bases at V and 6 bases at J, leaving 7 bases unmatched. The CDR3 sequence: CAISKTGGAEQYF. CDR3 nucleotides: TGTGCCATCTCTAAGACAGGGGGCGCCGAGCAGTACTTC.

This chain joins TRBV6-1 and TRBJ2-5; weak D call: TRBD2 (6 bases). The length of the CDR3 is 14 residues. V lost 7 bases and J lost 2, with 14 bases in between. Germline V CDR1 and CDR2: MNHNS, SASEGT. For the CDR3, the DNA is TGTGCCAGCACTCCACGGGAGAGGCAAGAGACCCAGTACTTC. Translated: CASTPRERQETQYF.

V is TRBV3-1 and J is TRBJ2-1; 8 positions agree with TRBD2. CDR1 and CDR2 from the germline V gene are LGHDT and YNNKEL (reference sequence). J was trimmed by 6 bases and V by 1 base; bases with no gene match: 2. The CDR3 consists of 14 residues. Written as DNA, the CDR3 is TGTGCCAGCAGCCAAGCCGGGGGGGGCAATGAGCAGTTCTTC. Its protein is CASSQAGGGNEQFF.

The CDR3 sequence: CSVTPGGYDYGYTF. The DNA of the CDR3 is TGCAGCGTCACACCCGGGGGTTATGACTATGGCTACACCTTC. The chain is built from TRBV29-1 and TRBJ1-2; a possible D gene is TRBD1 (5 bases). Germline V CDR1 and CDR2: SQVTM, ANQGSEA. Trimming cost V 6 bases and J 3 bases, with 17 bases left between them. The CDR3 extends over 14 amino acids.

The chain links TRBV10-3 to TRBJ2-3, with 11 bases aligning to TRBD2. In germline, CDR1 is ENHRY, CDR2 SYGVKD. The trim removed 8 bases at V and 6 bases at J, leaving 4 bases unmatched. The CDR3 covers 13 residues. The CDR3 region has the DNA TGTGCCATCCTTACTAGCGGGAGTGATACGCAGTATTTT. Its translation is CAILTSGSDTQYF.

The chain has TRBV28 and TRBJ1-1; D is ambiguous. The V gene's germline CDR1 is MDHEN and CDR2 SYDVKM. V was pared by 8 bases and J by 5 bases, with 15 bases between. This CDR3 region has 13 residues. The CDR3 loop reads CASEGGVKTEAFF. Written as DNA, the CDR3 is TGTGCCAGCGAGGGTGGGGTTAAGACTGAAGCTTTCTTT.

The CDR3 protein is CSVEWVRGPHQETQYF. CDR3 bases: TGCAGCGTTGAATGGGTGAGAGGGCCCCATCAAGAGACCCAGTACTTC. The gene calls are TRBV29-1 and TRBJ2-5; D possibly corresponds to TRBD2 (5 bases). V was clipped by 2 bases and J by 2 bases, with 18 bases between them. Germline-derived CDR1 and CDR2 are SQVTM and ANQGSEA. The CDR3 extends over 16 amino acids.

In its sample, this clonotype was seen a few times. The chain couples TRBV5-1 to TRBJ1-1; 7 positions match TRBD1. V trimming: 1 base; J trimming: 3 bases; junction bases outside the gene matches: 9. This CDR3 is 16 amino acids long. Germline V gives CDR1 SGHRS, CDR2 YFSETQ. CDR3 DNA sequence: TGCGCCAGCAGCTTGACCTCTACAGGGGCCGACACTGAAGCTTTCTTT. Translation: CASSLTSTGADTEAFF.

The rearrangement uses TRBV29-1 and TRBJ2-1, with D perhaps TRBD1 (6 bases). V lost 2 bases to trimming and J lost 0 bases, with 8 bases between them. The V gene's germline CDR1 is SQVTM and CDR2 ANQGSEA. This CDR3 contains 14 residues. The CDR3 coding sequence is TGCAGCGTTGAAAAGGGGGTCTCCTACAATGAGCAGTTCTTC. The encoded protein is CSVEKGVSYNEQFF.